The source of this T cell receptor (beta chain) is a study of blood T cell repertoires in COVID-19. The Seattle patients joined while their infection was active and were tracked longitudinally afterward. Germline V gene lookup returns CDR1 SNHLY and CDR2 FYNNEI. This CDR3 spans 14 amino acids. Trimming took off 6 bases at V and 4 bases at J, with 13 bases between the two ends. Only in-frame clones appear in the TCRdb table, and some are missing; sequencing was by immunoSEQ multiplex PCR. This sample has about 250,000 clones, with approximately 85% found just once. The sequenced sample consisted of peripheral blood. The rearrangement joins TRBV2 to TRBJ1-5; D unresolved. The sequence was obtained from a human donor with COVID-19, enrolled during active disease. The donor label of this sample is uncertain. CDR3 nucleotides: TGTGCCAGCAGAGAGCGACGGATTAATCAGCCCCAGCATTTT. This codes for CASRERRINQPQHF.